Detailed here is one TCR beta chain. Antigen specificity is unknown. This sample was taken from a study of vaccination and CD4 T cells after COVID-19. With the Oncomine TCR Beta short-read assay, DNA from cultured CD4+ T cells was sequenced. From CD4+ T cells that had been cultured, genomic DNA was extracted. One entry per CDR3 protein results from TCRdb running MiXCR on the PCR reads. The table has just under 20,000 distinct CDR3 sequences, about 42% seen once. Trimming cost V 7 bases and J 0 bases, with 13 bases left between them. CDR3 length: 15 amino acids. Germline V gene lookup returns CDR1 LNHDA and CDR2 SQIVND (reference sequence). Treatment noted: roughly nine-day PBMC culture with coronavirus spike peptide pools or control peptides (ViraFEST assay).

This clonotype was sampled from a human donor who received a COVID-19 vaccine. Source: CD4+ T cells from blood, cultured in vitro, taken before SARS-CoV-2 vaccination. V gene TRBV19 combines with J gene TRBJ1-3; D gene ambiguous. CDR3 amino acids: CASMKGLGSGNTIYF. CDR3 coding DNA: TGTGCCAGTATGAAGGGTTTGGGCTCTGGAAACACCATATATTTT.